The source of this T cell receptor beta chain is a study of shared clonotypes between healthy human individuals. Whole-study findings and limits: When naive CD4 clonotypes were compared across a few donors, around 5% were shared. Sorted-subset samples were not fully sequenced, rarefaction indicated. Lower generation probabilities were found for non-shared clonotypes than for those shared by all four donors.

As for this clone: The antigen remains undetermined. The same CDR3 arises from other DNA sequences in this sample as well.

Splitting of each subset's genomic DNA was done evenly across several immunoSEQ plates. Only in-frame clones appear in the TCRdb table, and some are missing; sequencing was by immunoSEQ multiplex PCR. There are some 1,900,000 clones in the sample; about 95% occur only once, and around 1.2% lies in the top ten. Naive CD8 cells lacked CD45RO and underwent positive selection for CCR7, leaving out terminally differentiated effector memory CD45RA+ cells. The V gene lost 1 base and the J gene lost 1 base, with 4 bases spanning the gap. CDR1 and CDR2 from the germline V gene are MNHNS and SASEGT. The CDR3 runs 13 residues.

V is TRBV6-1 and J is TRBJ1-1; D call uncertain. The sample consisted of naive CD8+ T cells sorted from blood. The TCR originated in a man aged 18-30 years in good health. The CDR3 DNA follows: TGTGCCAGCAGTGAAGTGGGGAACACTGAAGCTTTCTTT. Translated, it gives CASSEVGNTEAFF.